The 4 T cell receptor beta chains listed next were all sequenced from one sample in a study of cytomegalovirus exposure and HLA in healthy donors. Vbeta (60) and Jbeta (13) primers were used in the PCR. The assay was immunoSEQ multiplex PCR, and TCRdb's table has in-frame clones only and misses some. The repertoire holds about 130,000 clones, with around 8.5% as singletons. The sample was PBMCs. Receptors were obtained from a middle-aged man in good health and CMV-seronegative.

The rearrangement uses TRBV30 and TRBJ1-3; no clear D gene. Trimming pared 0 bases from V and 0 bases from J, leaving 15 bases between. The V gene's germline CDR1 is GTSNPN and CDR2 SVGIG (reference sequence). The CDR3 is 17 amino acids. This CDR3 is CAWSVYSQTSSGNTIYF. CDR3 DNA sequence: TGTGCCTGGAGTGTGTATTCACAGACAAGCTCTGGAAACACCATATATTTT.

The rearrangement joins TRBV9 to TRBJ1-1, with TRBD1 as a possible D gene (6 bases). The CDR3 sequence is 14 residues long. V was cut by 0 bases and J by 11 bases, with 17 bases left in between. Germline V gives CDR1 SGDLS, CDR2 YYNGEE. This CDR3 is CASSVESGARRAFF. CDR3 coding DNA: TGTGCCAGCAGCGTAGAGTCAGGGGCCCGGCGTGCTTTCTTT.

On this clone itself: The same CDR3 arises from other DNA sequences in this sample as well. V and J are TRBV6-5 and TRBJ1-1, with D possibly matching TRBD1 (6 bases). The CDR3 contains 15 residues. V was trimmed by 4 bases and J by 1 base, leaving 13 bases between them. Germline V gene sequence: CDR1 MNHEY, CDR2 SVGAGI. The DNA for the CDR3 is TGTGCCAGCAGTTGGACCAGGGGAACGAACACTGAAGCTTTCTTT. Its translation: CASSWTRGTNTEAFF.

In its sample, this clone was seen a few times. J is TRBJ1-1 and V is TRBV2; D is perhaps TRBD1 (5 bases). Germline CDR1 SNHLY, CDR2 FYNNEI. Trimming took off 1 base at V and 3 bases at J, with 9 bases between the two ends. CDR3 length equals 14 residues. For the CDR3, the DNA is TGTGCCAGCAGTGAAGGCAGGGTCTACACTGAAGCTTTCTTT. Translation gives CASSEGRVYTEAFF.